This T cell receptor beta chain was observed in a study of blood T cell repertoires in COVID-19 (dated by TCRdb to the early 2020s). General notes on the study: The collaborator samples originated in the United States, Italy and Spain and spanned the acute and convalescent phases of COVID-19. The prospective study material was composed of cDNA or gDNA derived from T cells, B-cell-depleted T cells, or PBMCs. A freely available public database, intended as a resource for researchers studying the immune response to SARS-CoV-2, is where the repertoires were released. Nearly every sample came with metadata listing a de-identified subject ID, COVID-19 status, age in years and sex. The samples were drawn from two sources: the first 160 participants of the ongoing ImmuneRACE study, and some 1,300 subjects contributed by 6 global collaborators. Where HLA class I and class II types were available, the types were taken from metadata supplied by the sample provider, not from assay-based typing. The dataset comprised deeply sampled blood TCRbeta repertoires from subjects exposed to, actively infected with, or recovered from COVID-19.

The paper's findings and limits, for the study overall: Clinical and demographic metadata were provided uncurated, with the amount varying by source and participant.

The collaborating institutions used their own protocols to collect whole blood in K2EDTA tubes. For TCRbeta analysis, collaborators shipped samples in one of three forms: frozen whole blood, isolated PBMCs, or DNA extracted from either of those sample types. TCRbeta CDR3 regions were amplified from genomic DNA using the immunoSEQ Assay, a bias-controlled multiplex PCR. Turning to the authors' computational methods: Nucleated cell counts per sample were estimated from amplification of reference gene primers within the assay. To quantify the absolute abundance of each unique TCRbeta CDR3 rearrangement, sequence reads were collapsed and filtered. For each sample, productive Simpson clonality was calculated by taking the square root of Simpson's diversity index across productive rearrangements. Held by TCRdb, this immuneACCESS table contains in-frame sequences only and omits some clones. Under half of the omission traces to an unresolved V gene where checked; the cause of the rest is unknown. D and trimming were read from the DNA, whereas the V and J calls and clone size are those reported in that table. This sample comprises hundreds of thousands of clones, roughly four fifths of them detected only once. The leading ten clones occupy about 1.9% of the sample.

Remarks on this clone: Its recognized antigen is unknown. It has no much larger one-base neighbor in the sample; base qualities were not kept.

Material for sequencing was peripheral blood. This clonotype was obtained from an elderly woman with acute or convalescent COVID-19.

The CDR3 has the sequence CASSFLAEVFYEQYF. The sequenced DNA is TGTGCCAGCAGTTTTTTGGCGGAAGTGTTCTACGAGCAGTACTTC. The chain couples TRBV27 to TRBJ2-7; the D gene assignment is ambiguous. Looking up the germline V gene (reference sequence) yields CDR1 MNHEY and CDR2 SMNVEV. Deletion took 3 bases off V and 3 bases off J, with a span of 15 bases between the germline ends. Including cysteine and phenylalanine, the CDR3 has 15 amino acids. CDR3 DNA is the only sequence kept; it has 45 bases, read in frame from the first base.